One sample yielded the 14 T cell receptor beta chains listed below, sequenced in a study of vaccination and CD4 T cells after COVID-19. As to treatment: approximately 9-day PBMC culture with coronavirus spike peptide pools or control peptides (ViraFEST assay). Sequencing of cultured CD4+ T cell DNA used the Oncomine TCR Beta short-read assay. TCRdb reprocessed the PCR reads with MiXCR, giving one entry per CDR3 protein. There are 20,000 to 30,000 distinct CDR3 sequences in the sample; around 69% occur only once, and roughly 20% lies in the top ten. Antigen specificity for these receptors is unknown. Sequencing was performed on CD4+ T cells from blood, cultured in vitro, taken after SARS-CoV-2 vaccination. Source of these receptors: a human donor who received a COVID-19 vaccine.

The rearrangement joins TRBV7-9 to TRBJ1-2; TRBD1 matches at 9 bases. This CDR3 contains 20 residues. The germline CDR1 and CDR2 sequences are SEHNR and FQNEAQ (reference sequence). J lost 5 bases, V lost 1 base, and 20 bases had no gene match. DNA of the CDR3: TGTGCCAGCAGCTTAGTAGGGGTTCGTTCGGGGACAGGGCTTCCATATGGCTACACCTTC. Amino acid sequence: CASSLVGVRSGTGLPYGYTF.

The CDR3 coding sequence is TGCGCCAGCAGCTTGACTGGAGAGACCAATTCACCCCTCCACTTT. This sequence encodes CASSLTGETNSPLHF. This rearrangement joins TRBV5-1 to TRBJ1-6; no clear D. V lost 1 base and J 7 bases, leaving 12 bases between the germline ends. The CDR3 extends over 15 amino acids. Germline values: CDR1 SGHRS, CDR2 YFSETQ.

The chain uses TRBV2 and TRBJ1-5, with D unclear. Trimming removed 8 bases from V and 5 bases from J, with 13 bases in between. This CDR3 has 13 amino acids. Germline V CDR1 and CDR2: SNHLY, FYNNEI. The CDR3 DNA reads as TGTGCCAGCTCCGGAGGTAGTTATCAGCCCCAGCATTTT. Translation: CASSGGSYQPQHF.

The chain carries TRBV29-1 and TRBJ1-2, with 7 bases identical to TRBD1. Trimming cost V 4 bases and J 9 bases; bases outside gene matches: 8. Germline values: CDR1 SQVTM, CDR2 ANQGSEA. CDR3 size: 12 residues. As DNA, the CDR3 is TGCAGCGTTGTCCTCGGGACAGCAAGCTACACCTTC. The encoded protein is CSVVLGTASYTF.

The CDR3 protein is CASRGTRLNTGELFF. DNA of the CDR3: TGTGCCAGCAGGGGGACTAGATTGAACACCGGGGAGCTGTTTTTT. The rearrangement joins TRBV2 to TRBJ2-2; TRBD2 aligns across 8 bases. V was pared by 6 bases and J by 1 base, with 4 bases of the junction left unmatched. Per germline, CDR1 SNHLY and CDR2 FYNNEI. CDR3 length: 15 residues.

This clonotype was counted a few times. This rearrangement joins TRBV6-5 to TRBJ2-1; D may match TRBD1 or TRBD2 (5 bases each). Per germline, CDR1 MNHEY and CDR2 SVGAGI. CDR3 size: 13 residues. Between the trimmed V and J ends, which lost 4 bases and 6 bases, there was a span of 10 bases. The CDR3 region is CASSWGGGNEQFF. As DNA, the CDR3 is TGTGCCAGCAGTTGGGGTGGGGGCAATGAGCAGTTCTTC.

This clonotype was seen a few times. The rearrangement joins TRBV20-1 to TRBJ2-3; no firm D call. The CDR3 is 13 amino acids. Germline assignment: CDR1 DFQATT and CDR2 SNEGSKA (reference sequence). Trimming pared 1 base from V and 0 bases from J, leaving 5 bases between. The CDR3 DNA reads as TGCAGTGCTAGAGTCGACAGCACAGATACGCAGTATTTT. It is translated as CSARVDSTDTQYF.

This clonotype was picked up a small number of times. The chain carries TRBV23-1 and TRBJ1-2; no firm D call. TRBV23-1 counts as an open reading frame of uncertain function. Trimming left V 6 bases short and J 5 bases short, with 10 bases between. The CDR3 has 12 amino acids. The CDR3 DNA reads TGCGCCAGCAGCAGAAGTCGGTATGGCTACACCTTC. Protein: CASSRSRYGYTF.

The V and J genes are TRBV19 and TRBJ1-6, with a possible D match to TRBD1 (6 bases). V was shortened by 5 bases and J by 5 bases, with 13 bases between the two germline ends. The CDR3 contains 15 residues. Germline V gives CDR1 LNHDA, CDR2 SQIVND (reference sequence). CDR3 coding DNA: TGTGCCAGTAGTTGGGCCGACAGGAATAATTCACCCCTCCACTTT. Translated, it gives CASSWADRNNSPLHF.

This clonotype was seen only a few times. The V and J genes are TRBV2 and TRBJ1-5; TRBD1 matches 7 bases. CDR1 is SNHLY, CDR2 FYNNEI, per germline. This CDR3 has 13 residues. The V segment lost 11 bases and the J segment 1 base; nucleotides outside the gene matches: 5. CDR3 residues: CAGGTDSNQPQHF. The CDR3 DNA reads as TGTGCCGGTGGGACAGACAGCAATCAGCCCCAGCATTTT.

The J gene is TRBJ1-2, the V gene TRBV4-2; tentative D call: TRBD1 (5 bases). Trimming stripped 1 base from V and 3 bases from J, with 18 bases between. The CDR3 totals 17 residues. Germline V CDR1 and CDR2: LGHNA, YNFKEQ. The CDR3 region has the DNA TGTGCCAGCAGCCAAGGCCCAGGGCCCACTGAAGACTATGGCTACACCTTC. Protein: CASSQGPGPTEDYGYTF.

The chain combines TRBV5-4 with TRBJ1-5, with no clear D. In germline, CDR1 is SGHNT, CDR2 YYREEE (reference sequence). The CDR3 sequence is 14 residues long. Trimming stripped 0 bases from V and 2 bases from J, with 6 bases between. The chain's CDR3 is CASSLAGGNQPQHF. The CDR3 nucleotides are TGTGCCAGCAGCTTGGCTGGGGGCAATCAGCCCCAGCATTTT. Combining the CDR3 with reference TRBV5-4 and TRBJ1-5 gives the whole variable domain ETGVTQSPTHLIKTRGQQVTLRCSSQSGHNTVSWYQQALGQGPQFIFQYYREEENGRGNFPPRFSGLQFPNYSSELNVNALELDDSALYLCASSLAGGNQPQHFGDGTRLSIL.

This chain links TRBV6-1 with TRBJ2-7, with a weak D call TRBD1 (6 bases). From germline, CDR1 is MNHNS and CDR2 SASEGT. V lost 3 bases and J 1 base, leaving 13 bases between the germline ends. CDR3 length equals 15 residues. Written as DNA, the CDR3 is TGTGCCAGCAGTGACCCCGGACAGTGGTCCTACGAGCAGTACTTC. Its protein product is CASSDPGQWSYEQYF.

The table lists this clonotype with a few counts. The CDR3 sequence: CASSDRGLAGDTDTQYF. Written as DNA, the CDR3 is TGCGCCAGCAGTGACCGTGGACTAGCGGGGGACACAGATACGCAGTATTTT. The chain couples TRBV10-1 to TRBJ2-3; 13 bases agree with TRBD2. Germline CDR1 and CDR2: WNHNN and SYGVQD (reference sequence). The CDR3 loop spans 17 amino acids. The V segment lost 3 bases and the J segment 2 bases; nucleotides outside the gene matches: 5.